This T cell receptor (beta chain) was profiled in a study of T-cell memory formation after mild COVID-19. Broader study findings: Second-wave clones with a day 37 peak had unconfirmed SARS-CoV-2 specificity. Contracting clones from day 15 to 85 had balanced CD4/CD8; later expanders favoured CD4+. Several responding clones turned up in pre-infection memory, indicating that cross-reactive memory may have taken part.

TCR alpha and TCR beta cDNA libraries carrying sample barcodes and UMIs came from 5'RACE with constant-segment primers. Each CDR3 protein is one row after TCRdb ran MiXCR on the 5' RACE reads. The table shows roughly 350,000 distinct CDR3 sequences, with around a fifth occurring only once. The V gene lost 0 bases and the J gene lost 10 bases, with 16 bases spanning the gap. Germline CDR1 SEHNR, CDR2 FQNEAQ (reference sequence). The CDR3 length is 15 residues. Turning to this clonotype: Its target is unknown.

The sequencing sample was made of PBMCs or a T cell subset sorted from them (not recorded which). The receptor comes from an adult woman who had mild COVID-19 (a few samples of this study predate the infection). Cell type and time point are not known. The chain couples TRBV7-9 to TRBJ2-1; no definite D call. CDR3 residues: CASSLASATPGEQFF. DNA for the CDR3: TGTGCCAGCAGCTTAGCCAGTGCGACCCCTGGGGAGCAGTTCTTC.